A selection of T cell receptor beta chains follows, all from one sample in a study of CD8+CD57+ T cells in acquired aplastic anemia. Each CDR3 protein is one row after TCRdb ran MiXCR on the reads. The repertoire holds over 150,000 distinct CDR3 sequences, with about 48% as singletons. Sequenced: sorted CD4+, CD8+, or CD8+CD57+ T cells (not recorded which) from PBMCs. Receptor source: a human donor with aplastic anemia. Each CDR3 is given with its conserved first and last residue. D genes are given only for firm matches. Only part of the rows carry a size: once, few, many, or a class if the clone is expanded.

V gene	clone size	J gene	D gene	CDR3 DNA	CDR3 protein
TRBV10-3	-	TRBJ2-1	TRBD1	TGTGCCATCAGGTCGGCACAGGGGAAGGGGTATGAGCAGTTCTTC	CAIRSAQGKGYEQFF
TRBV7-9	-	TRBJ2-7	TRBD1	TGTGCCAGCAGCTCGACAGGGTACCCCGAGCAGTACTTC	CASSSTGYPEQYF
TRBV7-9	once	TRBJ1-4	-	TGTGCCAGCAGCTTTTCGGCGAAGGAAAAACTGTTTTTT	CASSFSAKEKLFF
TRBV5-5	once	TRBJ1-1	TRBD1	TGTGCCAGCACCAAAAACAGGGGGGAGAGCACTGAAGCTTTCTTT	CASTKNRGESTEAFF
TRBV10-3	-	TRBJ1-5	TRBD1	TGTGCCATCAGTGAAAGACAGGGGGCCATTCAGCCCCAGCATTTT	CAISERQGAIQPQHF
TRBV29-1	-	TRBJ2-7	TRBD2	TGCAGCGTTGGTCCTAGCGGGGCGGAGGAGCAGTACTTC	CSVGPSGAEEQYF
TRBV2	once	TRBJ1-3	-	TGTGCCAGCAGTGTTAAAGGAAACACCATATATTTT	CASSVKGNTIYF
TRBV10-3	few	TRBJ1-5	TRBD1	TGTGCCATCAGTGATACTAGGACAGGGCAGGGTCAGCCCCAGCATTTT	CAISDTRTGQGQPQHF
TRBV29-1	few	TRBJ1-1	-	TGCAGCGTTGAAGATCCTACAGGGCGGTCCTCTGAAGCTTTCTTT	CSVEDPTGRSSEAFF
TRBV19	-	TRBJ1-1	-	TGTGCCAGTAGTATCGGAATTACTGAAGCTTTCTTT	CASSIGITEAFF
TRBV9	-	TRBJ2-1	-	TGTGCCAGCAGCGTCGAAAAAACTAGCTCGGAAACCTACAATGAGCAGTTCTTC	CASSVEKTSSETYNEQFF
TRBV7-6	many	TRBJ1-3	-	TGTGCCAGTATGGGGGGGTCTGGAAACACCATATATTTT	CASMGGSGNTIYF
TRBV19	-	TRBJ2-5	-	TGTGCCAGTAGCAGGAACCAAGAGACCCAGTACTTC	CASSRNQETQYF
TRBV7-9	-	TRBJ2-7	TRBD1	TGTGCCAGCAGCTTAGTCGACAGGGGGCCCGAGCAGTACTTC	CASSLVDRGPEQYF
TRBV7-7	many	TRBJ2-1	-	TGTGCCAGCAGCTTAAGGGGGGAGGGAGACAATGAGCAGTTCTTC	CASSLRGEGDNEQFF
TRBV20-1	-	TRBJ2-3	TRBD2	TGCAGTGCTATTCGGACTAGCGGGAGCACAGATACGCAGTATTTT	CSAIRTSGSTDTQYF
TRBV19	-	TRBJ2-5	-	TGTGCCAAGAGGACCAGCTGGACCCAGTACTTC	CAKRTSWTQYF
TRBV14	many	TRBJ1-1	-	TGTGCCAGCAGCCAAGACCTAGAGGACACTGAAGCTTTCTTT	CASSQDLEDTEAFF
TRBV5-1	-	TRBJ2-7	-	TGCGCCAGCAGCTTGGTGGTGGGATCCTACGAGCAGTACTTC	CASSLVVGSYEQYF
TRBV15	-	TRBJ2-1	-	TGTGCCACCAGCAGAGACGGGGCATTCTACACTGAGCAGTTCTTC	CATSRDGAFYTEQFF
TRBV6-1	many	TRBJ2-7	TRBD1	TGTGCCAGCAGGGAGGGACAGGGAAAGACCTACGAGCAGTACTTC	CASREGQGKTYEQYF
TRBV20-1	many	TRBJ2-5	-	TGCAGTGCTAGAGATCTCGGACAAGAGACCCAGTACTTC	CSARDLGQETQYF
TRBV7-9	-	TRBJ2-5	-	TGTGCCAGCAGCTTATCAGGGAGGACCCAGTACTTC	CASSLSGRTQYF
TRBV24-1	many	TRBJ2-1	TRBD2	TGTGCCACCAACTCCGGGACTAGGGCGAATGAGCAGTTCTTC	CATNSGTRANEQFF
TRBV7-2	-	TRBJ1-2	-	TGTGCCAGCAGGACGGCCTCGAGGTATGGCTACACCTTC	CASRTASRYGYTF
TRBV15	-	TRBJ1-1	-	TGTGCCACCAGCAGAGACGAGGGGAGGTGGGACACTGAAGCTTTCTTT	CATSRDEGRWDTEAFF
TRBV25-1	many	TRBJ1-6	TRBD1	TGTGCCAGCAGTGAGTACCAGACAGGGGGCTCTTCACCCCTCCACTTT	CASSEYQTGGSSPLHF
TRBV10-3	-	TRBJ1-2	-	TGTGCCATCAGTGAGTTACAGGGAGATGGCTACACCTTC	CAISELQGDGYTF
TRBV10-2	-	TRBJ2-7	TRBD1	TGCGCCAGCATAAGCACAGGGGGGACCTACGAGCAGTACTTC	CASISTGGTYEQYF
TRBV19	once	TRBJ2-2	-	TGTGCCAGTAGTATCCAGGGACTCACCGGGGAGCTGTTTTTT	CASSIQGLTGELFF
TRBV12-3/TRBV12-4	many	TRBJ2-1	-	TGTGCCAGCAGCCCGGACTCAGGGGAATATGAGCAGTTCTTC	CASSPDSGEYEQFF
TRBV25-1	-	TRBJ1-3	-	TGTGCCAGCAGTGGGCTCACGGGAAACACCATATACTTT	CASSGLTGNTIYF
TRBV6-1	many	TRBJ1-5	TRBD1	TGTGCCAGCAGTGGCTCCGGGACAGTCAAACGCAATCAGCCCCAGCATTTT	CASSGSGTVKRNQPQHF
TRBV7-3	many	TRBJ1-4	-	TGTGCCAGCAGCTTACGGGGGGGCGCAGGGGAAAAACTGTTTTTT	CASSLRGGAGEKLFF
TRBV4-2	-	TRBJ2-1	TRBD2	TGTGCCAGCAGCCAAGAAACAGCGGGAAGGGTGAATGAGCAGTTCTTC	CASSQETAGRVNEQFF
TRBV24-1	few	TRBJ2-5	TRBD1	TGTGCCACCAGTGATCCGGACAGGGATCAGACCCAGTACTTC	CATSDPDRDQTQYF
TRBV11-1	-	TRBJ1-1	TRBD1	TGTGCCAGCAGCTTAGATATTCGGACAGGGAACACTGAAGCTTTCTTT	CASSLDIRTGNTEAFF
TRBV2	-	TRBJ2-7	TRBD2	TGTGCCAGCGAGCCGGGACTATCTTCCTACGAGCAGTACTTC	CASEPGLSSYEQYF
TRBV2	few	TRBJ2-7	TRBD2	TGTGCCAGCAGTCTAGGGAGGGTACCCTACGAGCAGTACTTC	CASSLGRVPYEQYF
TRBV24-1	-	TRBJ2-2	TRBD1	TGTGCCACCAGTGATATACAGGGGAACACCGGGGAGCTGCTTTTT	CATSDIQGNTGELLF
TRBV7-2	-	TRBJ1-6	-	TGTGCCAGCAGCTCAGGGGCATCGTCGGGATCACCCCTCCACTTT	CASSSGASSGSPLHF
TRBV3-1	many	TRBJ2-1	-	TGTGCCAGCACCAACGACTACAATGAGCAGTTCTTC	CASTNDYNEQFF
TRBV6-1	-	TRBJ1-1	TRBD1	TGTGCCAGCAGGTACACAGGGGGCCCTGAAGCTTTCTTT	CASRYTGGPEAFF
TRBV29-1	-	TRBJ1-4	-	TGCAGCGTTGTTGAACAGAATAATGAAAAACTGTTTTTT	CSVVEQNNEKLFF
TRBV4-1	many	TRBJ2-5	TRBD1	TGCGCCAGCAGCCATTTCGCGACGGGACAGGAGACCCAGTACTTC	CASSHFATGQETQYF
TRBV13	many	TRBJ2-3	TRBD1	TGTGCCAGCAGCTCCGGACAGGGGGCGGATACGCAGTATTTT	CASSSGQGADTQYF
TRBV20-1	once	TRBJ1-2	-	TGCAGTGCTAGATCCTGGGACACCCATGGCTACACCTTC	CSARSWDTHGYTF
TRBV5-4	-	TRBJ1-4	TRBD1	TGTGCCAGCAGCTTGGGGGGGACAGGGGTTTTT	CASSLGGTGVF
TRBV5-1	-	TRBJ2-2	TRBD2	TGCGCCAGCAGCTTTGCGGGGGCCGGGGAGCTGTTTTTT	CASSFAGAGELFF
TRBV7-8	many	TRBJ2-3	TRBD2	TGTGCCAGCAGCCCCCGGGGGGATCCAGATACGCAGTATTTT	CASSPRGDPDTQYF
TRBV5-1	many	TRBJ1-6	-	TGCGCCAGCGGGCAGGGGAATTCACCCCTCCACTTT	CASGQGNSPLHF
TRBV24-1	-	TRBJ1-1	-	TGTGCCACCAGGGGGGAGAACACTGAAGCTTTCTTT	CATRGENTEAFF
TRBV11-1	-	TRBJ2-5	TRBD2	TGTGCCAGCAGCTATGGGACTAGCGGGAGAAGGTTAGGAGAGACCCAGTACTTC	CASSYGTSGRRLGETQYF
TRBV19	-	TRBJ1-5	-	TGTGCCAGTAGTATGGGGATTAGGCAGCCCCAGCATTTT	CASSMGIRQPQHF